This TCR beta chain appears in the sequencing data of a study of blood T cell repertoires in COVID-19. On the study more broadly: Researchers got acute and convalescent COVID-19 samples from the United States, Italy and Spain.

The CDR3 spans 17 residues. Germline CDR1 reads MGHRA; CDR2 reads YSYEKL. Unmatched junction bases numbered 4, after V lost 1 base and J lost 3 bases. Original processing methods: Scientists estimated how many nucleated cells there were by amplifying reference gene primers. Libraries were prepared by immunoSEQ multiplex PCR; TCRdb keeps only in-frame clonotypes and omits some of them. That table gives V, J and clone size, and the DNA gave D and trimming. The data hold 99,000 or so clones, with 75% to 90% observed a single time. The receptor was derived from a man in his fifties or sixties with acute or convalescent COVID-19. V usage is TRBV4-1 and J usage is TRBJ2-1, with TRBD2 matching 12 bases. The sample consisted of peripheral blood. The CDR3 reads CASSQGPGLAGYNEQFF. The CDR3 DNA is TGCGCCAGCAGCCAAGGTCCGGGACTAGCGGGCTACAATGAGCAGTTCTTC.